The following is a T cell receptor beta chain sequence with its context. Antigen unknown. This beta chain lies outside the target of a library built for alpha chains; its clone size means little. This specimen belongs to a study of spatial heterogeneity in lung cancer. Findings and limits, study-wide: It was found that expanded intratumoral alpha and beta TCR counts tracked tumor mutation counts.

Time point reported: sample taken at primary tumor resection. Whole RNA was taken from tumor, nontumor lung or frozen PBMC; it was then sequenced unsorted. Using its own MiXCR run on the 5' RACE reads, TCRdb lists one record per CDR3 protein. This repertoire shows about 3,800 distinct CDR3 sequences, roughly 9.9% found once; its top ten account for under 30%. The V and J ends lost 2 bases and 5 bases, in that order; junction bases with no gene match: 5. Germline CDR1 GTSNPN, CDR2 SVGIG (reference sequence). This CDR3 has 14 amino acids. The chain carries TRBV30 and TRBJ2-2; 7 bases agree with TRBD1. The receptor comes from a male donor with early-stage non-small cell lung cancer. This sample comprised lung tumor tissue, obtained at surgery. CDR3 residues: CAWSLTGVTGELFF. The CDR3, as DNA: TGTGCCTGGAGTCTAACAGGGGTAACCGGGGAGCTGTTTTTT.